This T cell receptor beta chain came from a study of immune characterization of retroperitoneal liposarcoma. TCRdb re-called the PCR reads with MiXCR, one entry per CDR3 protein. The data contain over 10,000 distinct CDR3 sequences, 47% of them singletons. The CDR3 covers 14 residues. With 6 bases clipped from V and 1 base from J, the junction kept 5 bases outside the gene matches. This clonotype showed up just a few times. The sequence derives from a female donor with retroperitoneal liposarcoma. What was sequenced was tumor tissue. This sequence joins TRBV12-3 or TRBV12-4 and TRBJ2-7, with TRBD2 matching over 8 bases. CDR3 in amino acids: CASRGSGESYEQYF. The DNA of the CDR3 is TGTGCCAGCAGGGGTAGCGGGGAATCCTACGAGCAGTACTTC.